A selection of T cell receptor beta chains follows, all from one sample in a study of graft-versus-host responses after intestinal transplantation. Profiling relied on immunoSEQ multiplex PCR, and the TCRdb table lists in-frame clones only, not all of them. The sample contains over 8,500 clones, under 30% of which appear only once. The sequencing used alloreactive CD8+ T cells from a mixed lymphocyte reaction culture, collected before intestinal transplant. The receptors derive from a human patient who received an intestinal transplant. Both conserved end residues are part of each CDR3. The order of the fields is V gene, J gene, CDR3 protein.

TRBV27	TRBJ2-5	CASSSGVQETQYF
TRBV7-3	TRBJ2-1	CASSYTGTSGMSEQFF
TRBV9	TRBJ2-1	CASSLDGSYNEQFF
TRBV4-2	TRBJ2-7	CASSQDSPSYEQYF
TRBV10-1	TRBJ1-4	CAYPWGGCGEKLFF
TRBV2	TRBJ2-1	CASSEGGGPYNEQFF
TRBV7-6	TRBJ1-1	CASSLFADGGNTEAFF
TRBV6-1	TRBJ2-1	CASSEGSTYNEQFF
TRBV5-1	TRBJ1-5	CASSWTGGGQPQHF
TRBV29-1	TRBJ2-3	CSSLRLRTSTQYF
TRBV13	TRBJ1-3	CASSLVSEPSGNTIYF
TRBV4-1	TRBJ2-1	CASSQGGWTGAYNEQFF
TRBV12-5	TRBJ2-5	CASATDPGQGGETQYF
TRBV7-3	TRBJ2-3	CASSLTLGLTDTQYF
TRBV7-8	TRBJ2-3	CASSLLSGGGTDTQYF
TRBV12-5	TRBJ1-5	CASGLGGDRGNQPQHF
TRBV4-1	TRBJ1-1	CASSQLMDRGAAGNTEAFF
TRBV28	TRBJ1-5	CASSLWASNQPQHF
TRBV5-6	TRBJ1-1	CASSPLGDTEAFF
TRBV6-6	TRBJ1-2	CASSFLPGGYGYTF
TRBV2	TRBJ2-1	CASSEVLAGNEQFF
TRBV11-2	TRBJ1-1	CASRREGGATEAFF
TRBV5-1	TRBJ2-7	CASSFGGPYEQYF
TRBV7-9	TRBJ2-4	CASSSVSGAKNIQYF
TRBV7-8	TRBJ2-7	CASSLLSGLANEQYF
TRBV6-5	TRBJ1-6	CASKDRGWSPLHF
TRBV6-5	TRBJ2-7	CASSYIGTGYEQYF
TRBV7-6	TRBJ2-1	CASSLLVASYNEQFF
TRBV6-1	TRBJ1-1	CASSDARNTEAFF
TRBV2	TRBJ2-5	CASTGQLETQYF
TRBV21-1	TRBJ1-2	CASSAKQGGQKPYGYTF
TRBV9	TRBJ2-1	CASSVTGGGVNEQFF
TRBV18	TRBJ2-3	CASSPQGLVEYDTQYF
TRBV19	TRBJ2-1	CASSTGSSYNEQFF
TRBV5-3	TRBJ2-1	CAPRLGTGSYNEQFF
TRBV9	TRBJ2-1	CASSAGLVGNEQFF
TRBV6-6	TRBJ2-7	CASSPGTSGYEQYF
TRBV29-1	TRBJ1-1	CSARLNTEAFF
TRBV19	TRBJ1-5	CASSPENSNQPQHF
TRBV19	TRBJ2-7	CASRGSQGRREQYF
TRBV15	TRBJ1-1	CATSRRVKGSTEAFF
TRBV4-1	TRBJ2-1	CASSQVITVHNEQFF
TRBV21-1	TRBJ2-2	CASSSQRYGTGNTGELFF
TRBV19	TRBJ1-1	CASGGSAEEAFF
TRBV29-1	TRBJ1-1	CSAQGNAEAFF
TRBV7-9	TRBJ2-1	CASTHTDRGSYNEQFF
TRBV5-4	TRBJ2-3	CASSLSSTDTQYF
TRBV9	TRBJ2-3	CASSGTPGLLLDTQYF
TRBV6-6	TRBJ1-6	CASGEPNSPLHF
TRBV6-1	TRBJ1-6	CACTWGPGSPLHF
TRBV7-9	TRBJ1-6	CASSLGGVGNSPLHF
TRBV20-1	TRBJ2-1	CSAAGYNEQFF
TRBV6-6	TRBJ2-7	CASSWGQGGYEQYF
TRBV14	TRBJ2-5	CASRRGGEAETQYF
TRBV9	TRBJ2-7	CASSAAGQGHYEQYF
TRBV2	TRBJ2-2	CASSGTANTGELFF
TRBV19	TRBJ1-1	CASREGNTEAFF
TRBV4-1	TRBJ2-1	CASSRSWPHNEQFF